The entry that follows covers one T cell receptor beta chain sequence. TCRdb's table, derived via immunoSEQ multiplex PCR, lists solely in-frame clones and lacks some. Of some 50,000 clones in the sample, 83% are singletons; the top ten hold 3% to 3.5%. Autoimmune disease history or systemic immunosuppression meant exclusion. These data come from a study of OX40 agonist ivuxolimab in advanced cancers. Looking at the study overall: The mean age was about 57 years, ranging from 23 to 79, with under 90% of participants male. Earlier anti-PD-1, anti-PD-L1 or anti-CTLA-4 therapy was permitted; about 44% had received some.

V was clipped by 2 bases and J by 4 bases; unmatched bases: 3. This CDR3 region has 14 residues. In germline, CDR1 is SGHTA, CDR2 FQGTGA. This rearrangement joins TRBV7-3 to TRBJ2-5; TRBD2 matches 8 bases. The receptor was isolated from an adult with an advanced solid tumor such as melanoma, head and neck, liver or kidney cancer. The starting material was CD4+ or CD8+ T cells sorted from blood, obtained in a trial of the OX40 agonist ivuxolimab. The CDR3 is CASSLAGGGETQYF. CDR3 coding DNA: TGTGCCAGCAGCTTAGCGGGAGGAGGAGAGACCCAGTACTTC.